The rows below give T cell receptor beta chains drawn from one sample of a study of blood T cell repertoires in COVID-19. The repertoire was sequenced with immunoSEQ multiplex PCR; TCRdb's copy has only in-frame clones and lacks some. The sample has about 430,000 clones, around 90% seen once. The sample comprised peripheral blood. These receptors were collected from a man younger than 30 with COVID-19, enrolled during active disease. Each CDR3 is given with its conserved first and last residue. The order of the fields is D gene, V gene, CDR3 protein. D genes are given only for firm matches.

D: .; V: TRBV23-1; CDR3: CASSQVGNSDCQPQHF
D: .; V: TRBV2; CDR3: CASSVSVTGELFF
D: .; V: TRBV7-2; CDR3: CASSSPEREVNEKLFF
D: .; V: TRBV5-5; CDR3: CASSLLGNEQFF
D: .; V: TRBV12-3/TRBV12-4; CDR3: CASSLGQPYEQYF
D: TRBD1; V: TRBV7-6; CDR3: CASSLLDRAHTEAFF
D: TRBD2; V: TRBV24-1; CDR3: CATSDPPSGQTNTGELFF
D: TRBD2; V: TRBV5-1; CDR3: CASSTASGGKQETQYF
D: TRBD1; V: TRBV20-1; CDR3: CSASDRVLFF
D: .; V: TRBV7-8; CDR3: CASSYGQFGLNEQFF
D: .; V: TRBV2; CDR3: CASRGDSYEQYF
D: .; V: TRBV5-1; CDR3: CASGRDEGGELFF
D: TRBD1; V: TRBV5-4; CDR3: CASSLAGTGGWYTEAFF
D: TRBD2; V: TRBV6-5; CDR3: CASRTTSGGFQFF
D: .; V: TRBV6-2/TRBV6-3; CDR3: CASSRQADYTEAFF
D: .; V: TRBV12-5; CDR3: CASGLLIRGGDSPLHF
D: .; V: TRBV6-5; CDR3: CASTYMGGTGTEAFF
D: TRBD1; V: TRBV6-5; CDR3: CASSSRTGANTEAFF
D: TRBD2; V: TRBV13; CDR3: CASRRTSGSYNEQFF
D: TRBD2; V: TRBV7-7; CDR3: CASSQGLAGGNEQFF
D: .; V: TRBV2; CDR3: CASSEGLSTDTQYF
D: .; V: TRBV10-3; CDR3: CAISESGYNEQFF
D: .; V: TRBV11-3; CDR3: CASSLDPSPHEQFF
D: TRBD1; V: TRBV13; CDR3: CASSRRGLVYTF
D: TRBD1; V: TRBV19; CDR3: CASSTRDRGVTEAFF
D: TRBD1; V: TRBV30; CDR3: CAWSAGQVYTEAFF
D: TRBD2; V: TRBV5-1; CDR3: CASRLGLGDQETQYF
D: TRBD1; V: TRBV11-3; CDR3: CASSLQGANTEAFF
D: TRBD1; V: TRBV6-4; CDR3: CASDTGGGVRKLFF
D: TRBD1; V: TRBV6-5; CDR3: CASSPQGDSYNEQFF